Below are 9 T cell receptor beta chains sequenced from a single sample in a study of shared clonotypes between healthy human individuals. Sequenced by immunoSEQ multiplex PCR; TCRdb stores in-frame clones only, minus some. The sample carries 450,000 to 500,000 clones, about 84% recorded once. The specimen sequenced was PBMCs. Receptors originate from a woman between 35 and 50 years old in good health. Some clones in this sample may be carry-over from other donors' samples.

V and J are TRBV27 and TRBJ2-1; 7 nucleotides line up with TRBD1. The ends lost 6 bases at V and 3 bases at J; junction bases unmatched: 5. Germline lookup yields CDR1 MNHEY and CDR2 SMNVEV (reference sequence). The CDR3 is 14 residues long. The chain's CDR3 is CASRVDRVYNEQFF. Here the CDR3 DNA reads TGTGCCAGCAGGGTAGACAGGGTCTACAATGAGCAGTTCTTC.

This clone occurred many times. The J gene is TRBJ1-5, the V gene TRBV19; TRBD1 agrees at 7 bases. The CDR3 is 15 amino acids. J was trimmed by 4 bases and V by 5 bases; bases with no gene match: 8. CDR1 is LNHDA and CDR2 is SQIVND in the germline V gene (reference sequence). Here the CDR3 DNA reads TGTGCCAGTAGTTACGGGACAGTCGGAAATCAGCCCCAGCATTTT. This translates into CASSYGTVGNQPQHF.

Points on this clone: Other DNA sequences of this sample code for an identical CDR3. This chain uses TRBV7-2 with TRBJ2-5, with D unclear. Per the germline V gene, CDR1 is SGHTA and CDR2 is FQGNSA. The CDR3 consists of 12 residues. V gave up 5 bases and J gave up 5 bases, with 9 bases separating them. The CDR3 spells CASSANRETQYF. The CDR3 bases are TGTGCCAGCAGCGCGAATCGGGAGACCCAGTACTTC.

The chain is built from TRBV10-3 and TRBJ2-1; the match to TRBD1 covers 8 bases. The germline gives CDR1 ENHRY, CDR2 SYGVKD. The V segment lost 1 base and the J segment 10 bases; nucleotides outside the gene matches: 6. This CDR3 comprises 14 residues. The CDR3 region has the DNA TGTGCCATCAGTGAGTGGACAGGGTATGGAGAGCAGTTCTTC. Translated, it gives CAISEWTGYGEQFF.

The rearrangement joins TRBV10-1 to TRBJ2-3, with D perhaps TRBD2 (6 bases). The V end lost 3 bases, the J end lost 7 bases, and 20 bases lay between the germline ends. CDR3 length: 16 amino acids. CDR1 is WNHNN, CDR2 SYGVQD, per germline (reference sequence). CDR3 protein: CASSEITGGAQNTQYF. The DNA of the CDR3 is TGCGCCAGCAGTGAAATTACTGGAGGGGCACAGAATACGCAGTATTTT.

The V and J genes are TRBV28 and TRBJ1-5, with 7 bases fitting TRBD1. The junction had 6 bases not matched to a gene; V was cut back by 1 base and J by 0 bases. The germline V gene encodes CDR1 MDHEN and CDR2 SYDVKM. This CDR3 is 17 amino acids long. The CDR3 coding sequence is TGTGCCAGCAGTTTATTCGGGGGACAGCATAGCAATCAGCCCCAGCATTTT. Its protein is CASSLFGGQHSNQPQHF.

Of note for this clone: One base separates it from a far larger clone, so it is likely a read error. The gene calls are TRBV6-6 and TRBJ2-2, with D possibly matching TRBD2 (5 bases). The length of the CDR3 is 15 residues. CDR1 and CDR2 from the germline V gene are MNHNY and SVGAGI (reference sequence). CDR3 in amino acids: CASTTAQTNTGELLF. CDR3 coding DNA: TGTGCCAGCACCACCGCACAGACCAACACCGGGGAGCTGCTTTTT.

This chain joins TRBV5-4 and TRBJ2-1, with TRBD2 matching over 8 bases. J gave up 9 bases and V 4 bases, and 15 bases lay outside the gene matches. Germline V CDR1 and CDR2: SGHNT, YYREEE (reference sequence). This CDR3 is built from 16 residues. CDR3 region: CASSQQLAGPKAEQFF. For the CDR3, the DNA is TGTGCCAGCAGCCAGCAGCTAGCGGGCCCTAAGGCTGAGCAGTTCTTC.

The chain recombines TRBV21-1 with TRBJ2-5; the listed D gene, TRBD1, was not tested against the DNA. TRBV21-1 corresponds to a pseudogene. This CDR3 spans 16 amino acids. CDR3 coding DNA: TGTGCCAGCAGCAAAGCGCTTTGGGCAGTGCAAGAGACCCAGTACTTC. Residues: CASSKALWAVQETQYF.